Listed here are 20 T cell receptor beta chains from one sample, sequenced in a study of blood T cell repertoires in COVID-19. The data were produced by immunoSEQ multiplex PCR, yet TCRdb's version contains in-frame clones alone and is incomplete. The repertoire has 250,000 to 300,000 clones, around 84% of them found once; the top ten carry 4.1%. Material: PBMCs or T cells enriched from blood (not recorded which). Receptors originate from a man younger than 40 with acute COVID-19.

This chain links TRBV7-9 with TRBJ1-3; maybe TRBD1 (5 bases). This CDR3 has 16 amino acids. The germline V gene has CDR1 SEHNR and CDR2 FQNEAQ (reference sequence). The ends were cut back, 5 bases at V and 0 bases at J, with 14 bases in the middle. For the CDR3, the DNA is TGTGCCAGCAGCCCAGGGAGGGCAGCCTCTGGAAACACCATATATTTT. It is translated as CASSPGRAASGNTIYF.

This rearrangement joins TRBV4-1 to TRBJ2-1; 8 positions agree with TRBD2. CDR3 length: 16 residues. From germline, CDR1 is MGHRA and CDR2 YSYEKL. After removal of 1 base from V and 7 bases from J, the junction contained 9 bases not matched to a gene. Written as DNA, the CDR3 is TGCGCCAGCAGCCAAGTCTCCGCGGGGGGTCGGAATGAGCAGTTCTTC. This encodes CASSQVSAGGRNEQFF.

V usage is TRBV6-5 and J usage is TRBJ1-4; unclear D gene. V lost 5 bases to trimming and J lost 5 bases, with 12 bases between them. This CDR3 region has 14 residues. The germline CDR1 and CDR2 sequences are MNHEY and SVGAGI. CDR3 DNA sequence: TGTGCCAGCAGTCCACTCGACGGGAATGAAAAACTGTTTTTT. Its translation is CASSPLDGNEKLFF.

By proportion, this clone is medium-sized (0.01 to 0.1%). The rearrangement joins TRBV6-4 to TRBJ2-1; unclear D gene. Per the germline V gene, CDR1 is MRHNA and CDR2 is SNTAGT. V shed 4 bases and J shed 0 bases, with 10 bases lying between them. This CDR3 spans 15 amino acids. In nucleotides, the CDR3 is TGTGCCAGCAGTGTTTCTGAGAGCTCCTACAATGAGCAGTTCTTC. Its protein product is CASSVSESSYNEQFF.

This sequence joins TRBV7-6 and TRBJ1-5; unclear D gene. The germline CDR1 and CDR2 sequences are SGHVS and FNYEAQ. The germline V and J ends were trimmed by 2 bases and 1 base, with 12 bases remaining between them. The CDR3 sequence is 16 residues long. The CDR3 here is CASSLQSGMSNQPQHF. The CDR3 DNA reads as TGTGCCAGCAGCTTACAATCCGGGATGAGCAATCAGCCCCAGCATTTT.

The chain is built from TRBV5-4 and TRBJ1-2, with D hard to call. Germline loops: CDR1 SGHNT, CDR2 YYREEE (reference sequence). The germline V and J ends were trimmed by 2 bases and 3 bases, with 14 bases remaining between them. The CDR3 has 15 amino acids. In nucleotides, the CDR3 is TGTGCCAGCAGCTTAGGCGGACTCGGGGACTATGGCTACACCTTC. Its translation is CASSLGGLGDYGYTF.

The V call is TRBV7-9, the J call TRBJ1-1; D gene uncertain. The CDR3 covers 14 residues. Per the germline V gene, CDR1 is SEHNR and CDR2 is FQNEAQ (reference sequence). The V and J ends lost 7 bases and 2 bases respectively, with 14 bases between them. The CDR3 spells CASTDPGKNTEAFF. The CDR3, as DNA: TGTGCCAGCACCGATCCGGGGAAAAACACTGAAGCTTTCTTT.

This clone was found once. V is TRBV11-2 and J is TRBJ1-5; D might be TRBD1 (6 bases). Germline-derived CDR1 and CDR2 are SGHAT and FQNNGV. V was trimmed by 2 bases and J by 7 bases, leaving 15 bases between them. The CDR3 contains 15 residues. Here the CDR3 reads CASSLWGRAGQPQHF. CDR3 nucleotide sequence: TGTGCCAGCAGCTTATGGGGGCGGGCCGGCCAGCCCCAGCATTTT.

As concerns this clone: The junction shows a germline mismatch at one end, possibly a read error. The rearrangement links TRBV20-1 to TRBJ1-4, with 8 bases fitting TRBD1. CDR3 length: 15 residues. Germline V gene lookup returns CDR1 DFQATT and CDR2 SNEGSKA (reference sequence). CDR3 in amino acids: CSTSNLGTGQEKLFF. CDR3 nucleotide sequence: TGCAGTACTAGTAACCTCGGGACAGGCCAGGAAAAACTGTTTTTT.

The J gene is TRBJ1-2, the V gene TRBV4-3; D might be TRBD1 (6 bases). From germline, CDR1 is LGHNA and CDR2 YSLEER. This CDR3 has 16 amino acids. V dropped 4 bases and J dropped 0 bases, with 15 bases sitting between them. CDR3 in DNA: TGCGCCAGCAGCCGCGCCGGGACACCAGCTAACTATGGCTACACCTTC. Residues: CASSRAGTPANYGYTF.

As regards this clone: The same CDR3 arises from other DNA sequences in this sample as well. The rearrangement uses TRBV7-8 and TRBJ1-5; 7 nucleotides align to TRBD1. This CDR3 spans 15 amino acids. The V gene's germline CDR1 is SGHVS and CDR2 FQNEAQ. The V segment lost 5 bases and the J segment 6 bases; nucleotides outside the gene matches: 10. Here the CDR3 DNA reads TGTGCCAGCAGCGCGCGACAGGGCCCCAGTCAGCCCCAGCATTTT. Protein: CASSARQGPSQPQHF. The full variable domain, rest sourced from reference TRBV7-8 and TRBJ1-5, is GAGVSQSPRYKVAKRGQDVALRCDPISGHVSLFWYQQALGQGPEFLTYFQNEAQLDKSGLPSDRFFAERPEGSVSTLKIQRTQQEDSAVYLCASSARQGPSQPQHFGDGTRLSIL.

This clone appeared a single time. V is TRBV2 and J is TRBJ1-2; 7 bases fit TRBD1. This CDR3 is 13 amino acids long. CDR1 is SNHLY and CDR2 is FYNNEI in the germline V gene. With V trimmed by 8 bases and J by 0 bases, 3 bases remained unmatched. The CDR3: CASRQGANYGYTF. CDR3 nucleotide sequence: TGTGCCAGCCGACAGGGAGCTAACTATGGCTACACCTTC.

The CDR3 here is CASSLRPSGILGEQFF. CDR3 DNA sequence: TGTGCCAGCAGCTTAAGGCCTAGCGGGATCTTGGGTGAGCAGTTCTTC. The J gene is TRBJ2-1, the V gene TRBV7-3; 9 bases match TRBD2. Germline V gene sequence: CDR1 SGHTA, CDR2 FQGTGA. V was pared by 1 base and J by 9 bases, with 10 bases of the junction left unmatched. The CDR3 extends over 16 amino acids.

As for this clone: A single base separates this from a much larger clone, so it may be a read error. Different DNA sequences within this sample yield the same CDR3. V usage is TRBV11-1 and J usage is TRBJ1-5; unclear D gene. The CDR3 length is 13 residues. Germline CDR1 and CDR2: SGHAT and FQDESV (reference sequence). The V and J ends lost 1 base and 4 bases respectively, with 5 bases between them. The CDR3 bases are TGTGCCAGCAGCTTAGGGCGGAATCAGCCCCAGCATTTT. This codes for CASSLGRNQPQHF.

The chain combines TRBV5-6 with TRBJ1-5; D gene unclear. Trimming stripped 2 bases from V and 6 bases from J, with 6 bases between. Germline loops: CDR1 SGHDT, CDR2 YYEEEE. This CDR3 has 12 residues. In DNA, the CDR3 is TGTGCCAGCAGCTTCTACCGTCAGCCCCAGCATTTT. Encoded protein: CASSFYRQPQHF.

J is TRBJ2-1 and V is TRBV3-1 (or the pseudogene TRBV3-2); tentative D call: TRBD1 (6 bases). This CDR3 has 14 amino acids. In germline, CDR1 is LGHDT, CDR2 YNNKEL (reference sequence). Trimming cost V 7 bases and J 2 bases, with 12 bases left between them. DNA for the CDR3: TGTGCCAGCACCCCAAGGGGGACCTACAATGAGCAGTTCTTC. It yields the protein CASTPRGTYNEQFF.

In its sample, this clone was seen once. This chain joins TRBV5-1 and TRBJ2-6, with D possibly matching TRBD1 (5 bases). Germline V gene sequence: CDR1 SGHRS, CDR2 YFSETQ. The CDR3 spans 18 residues. Trimming removed 0 bases from V and 0 bases from J, with 13 bases in between. The DNA for the CDR3 is TGCGCCAGCAGCTTGGGTCAGGGTTTCCGCTCTGGGGCCAACGTCCTGACTTTC. As protein: CASSLGQGFRSGANVLTF.

This chain joins TRBV30 and TRBJ2-5; D perhaps matches TRBD2 (5 bases). The CDR3 runs to 17 residues. Germline V lookup: CDR1 GTSNPN, CDR2 SVGIG (reference sequence). V was trimmed by 5 bases and J by 2 bases, leaving 24 bases between them. CDR3 DNA sequence: TGTGCCTGGTCTGCAGGACTTTTGAGTAGCGCTCAAGAGACCCAGTACTTC. Protein product: CAWSAGLLSSAQETQYF.

CDR3 protein: CASSLGVGKLFF. In DNA, the CDR3 is TGTGCCAGCAGCTTAGGGGTCGGGAAACTGTTTTTT. The chain joins TRBV11-3 to TRBJ1-4; no clear D. Trimming removed 1 base from V and 11 bases from J, with 8 bases in between. In germline, CDR1 is SGHNT, CDR2 YENEEA. The CDR3 covers 12 residues.

This rearrangement joins TRBV20-1 to TRBJ1-1; 8 nucleotides match TRBD1. V was pared by 4 bases and J by 3 bases, with 7 bases of the junction left unmatched. The CDR3 is 14 residues long. Germline V gives CDR1 DFQATT, CDR2 SNEGSKA (reference sequence). CDR3 in DNA: TGCAGTGCTAATGACAGGGGCTTGGACACTGAAGCTTTCTTT. Protein: CSANDRGLDTEAFF.